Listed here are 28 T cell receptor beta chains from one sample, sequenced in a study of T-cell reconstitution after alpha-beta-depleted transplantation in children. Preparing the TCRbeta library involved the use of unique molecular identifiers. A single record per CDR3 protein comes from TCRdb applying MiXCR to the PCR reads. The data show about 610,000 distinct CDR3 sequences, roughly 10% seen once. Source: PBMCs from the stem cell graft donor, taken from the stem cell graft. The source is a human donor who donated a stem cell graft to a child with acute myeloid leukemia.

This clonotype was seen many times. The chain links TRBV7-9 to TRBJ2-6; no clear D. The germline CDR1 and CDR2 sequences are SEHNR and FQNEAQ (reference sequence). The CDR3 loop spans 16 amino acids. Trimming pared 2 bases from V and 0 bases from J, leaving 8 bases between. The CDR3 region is CASSLLGSSGANVLTF. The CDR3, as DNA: TGTGCCAGCAGCTTACTCGGCTCCTCTGGGGCCAACGTCCTGACTTTC.

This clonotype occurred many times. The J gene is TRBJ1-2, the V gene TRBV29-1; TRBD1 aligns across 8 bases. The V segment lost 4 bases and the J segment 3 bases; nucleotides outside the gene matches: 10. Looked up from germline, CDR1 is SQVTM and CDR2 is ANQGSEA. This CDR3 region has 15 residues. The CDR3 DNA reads TGCAGCGTTGGAAGACAGGGGTGGTTGGACTATGGCTACACCTTC. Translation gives CSVGRQGWLDYGYTF.

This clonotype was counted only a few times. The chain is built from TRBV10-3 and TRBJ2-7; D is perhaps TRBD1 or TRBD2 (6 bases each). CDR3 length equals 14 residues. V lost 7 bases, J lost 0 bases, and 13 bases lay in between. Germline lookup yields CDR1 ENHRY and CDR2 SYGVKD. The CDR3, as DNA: TGTGCCATCACCCTGGGGGGCAGCTCCTACGAGCAGTACTTC. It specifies CAITLGGSSYEQYF.

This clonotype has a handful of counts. The DNA for the CDR3 is TGTGCCAGCTCACGTGCCCCCCCAGGGGGAGATGAAAAACTGTTTTTT. It translates to CASSRAPPGGDEKLFF. This chain uses TRBV18 with TRBJ1-4, with 7 bases that match TRBD1. The CDR3 has 16 amino acids. Unmatched junction bases numbered 11, after V lost 4 bases and J lost 6 bases. Germline CDR1 reads KGHSH; CDR2 reads LQKENI.

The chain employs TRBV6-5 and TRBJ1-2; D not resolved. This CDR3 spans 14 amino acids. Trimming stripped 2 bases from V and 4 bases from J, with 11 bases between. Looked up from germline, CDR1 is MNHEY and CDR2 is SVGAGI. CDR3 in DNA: TGTGCCAGCAGTTACCGGCAGGCTGCCTATGGCTACACCTTC. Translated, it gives CASSYRQAAYGYTF.

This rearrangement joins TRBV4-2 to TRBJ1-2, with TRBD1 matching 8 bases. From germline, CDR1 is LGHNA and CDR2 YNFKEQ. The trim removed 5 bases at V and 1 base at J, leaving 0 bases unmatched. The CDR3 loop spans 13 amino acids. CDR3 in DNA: TGTGCCAGCAGCACAGGGGGTAACTATGGCTACACCTTC. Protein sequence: CASSTGGNYGYTF.

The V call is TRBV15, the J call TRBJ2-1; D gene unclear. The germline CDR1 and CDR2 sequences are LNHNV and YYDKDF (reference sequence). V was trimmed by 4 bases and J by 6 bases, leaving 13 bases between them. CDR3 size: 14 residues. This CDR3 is CATSTLDSPNEQFF. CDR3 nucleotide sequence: TGTGCCACCAGCACTCTCGACTCTCCCAATGAGCAGTTCTTC.

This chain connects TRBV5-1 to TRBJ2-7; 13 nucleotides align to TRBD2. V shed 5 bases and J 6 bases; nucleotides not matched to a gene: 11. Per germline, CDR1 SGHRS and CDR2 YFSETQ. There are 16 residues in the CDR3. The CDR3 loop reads CASSSTPGTSGIEQYF. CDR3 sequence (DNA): TGCGCCAGCAGTTCCACCCCCGGGACTAGCGGGATCGAGCAGTACTTC.

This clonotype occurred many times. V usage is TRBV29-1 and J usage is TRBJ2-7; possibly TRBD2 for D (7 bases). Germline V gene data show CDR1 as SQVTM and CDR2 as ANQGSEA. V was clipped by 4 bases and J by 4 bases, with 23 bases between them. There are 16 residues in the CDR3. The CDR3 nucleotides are TGCAGCGTTGCTGGACCGAGCGGGGAGGGGGTTTACGAGCAGTACTTC. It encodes CSVAGPSGEGVYEQYF.

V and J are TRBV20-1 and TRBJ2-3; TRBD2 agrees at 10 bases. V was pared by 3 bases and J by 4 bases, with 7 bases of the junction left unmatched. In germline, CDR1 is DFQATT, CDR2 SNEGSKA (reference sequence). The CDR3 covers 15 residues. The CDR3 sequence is CSASATSGKSDTQYF. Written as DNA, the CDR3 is TGCAGTGCTAGTGCAACTAGCGGGAAATCAGATACGCAGTATTTT.

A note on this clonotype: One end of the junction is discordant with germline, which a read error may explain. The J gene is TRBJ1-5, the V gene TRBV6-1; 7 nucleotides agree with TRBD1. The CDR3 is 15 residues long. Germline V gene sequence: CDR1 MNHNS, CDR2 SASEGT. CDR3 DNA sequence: TGTGCCAGCACCACGGACAGGAGGAGCAATCAGCTCCAGCATTTT. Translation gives CASTTDRRSNQLQHF.

CDR3 residues: CASIGTLPGGTEAFF. CDR3 DNA sequence: TGTGCCAGCATCGGGACACTCCCTGGGGGCACTGAAGCTTTCTTT. J is TRBJ1-1 and V is TRBV2, with D perhaps TRBD1 (6 bases). This CDR3 has 15 amino acids. The ends were cut back, 7 bases at V and 4 bases at J, with 19 bases in the middle. The germline CDR1 and CDR2 sequences are SNHLY and FYNNEI.

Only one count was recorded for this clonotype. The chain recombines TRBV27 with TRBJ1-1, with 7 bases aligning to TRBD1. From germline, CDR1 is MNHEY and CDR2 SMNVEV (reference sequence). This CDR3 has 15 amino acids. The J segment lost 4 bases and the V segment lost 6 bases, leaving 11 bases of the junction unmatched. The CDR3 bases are TGTGCCAGCAGGTCGGGAATATCAGGGGGCACTGAAGCTTTCTTT. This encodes CASRSGISGGTEAFF.

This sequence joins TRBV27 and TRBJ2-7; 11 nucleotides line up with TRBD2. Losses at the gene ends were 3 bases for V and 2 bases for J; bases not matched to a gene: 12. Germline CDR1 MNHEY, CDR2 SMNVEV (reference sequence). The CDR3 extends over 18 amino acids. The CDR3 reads CASSFGLAGGGGTYEQYF. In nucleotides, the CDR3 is TGTGCCAGCAGTTTCGGACTAGCGGGCGGAGGTGGGACCTACGAGCAGTACTTC.

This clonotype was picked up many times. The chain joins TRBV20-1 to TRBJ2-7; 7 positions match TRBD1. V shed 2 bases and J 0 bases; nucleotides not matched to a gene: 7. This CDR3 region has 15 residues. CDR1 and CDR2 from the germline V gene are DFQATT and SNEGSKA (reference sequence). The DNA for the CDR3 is TGCAGTGCTAGACCATGGACAGGCGTCTCCTACGAGCAGTACTTC. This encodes CSARPWTGVSYEQYF.

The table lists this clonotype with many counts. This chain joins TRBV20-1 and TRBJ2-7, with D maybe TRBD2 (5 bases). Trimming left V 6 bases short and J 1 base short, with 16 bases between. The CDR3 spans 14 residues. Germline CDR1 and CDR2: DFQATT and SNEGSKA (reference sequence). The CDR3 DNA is TGCAGTGCAGGCGAGCGGAGAATGTCCTACGAGCAGTACTTC. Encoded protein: CSAGERRMSYEQYF.

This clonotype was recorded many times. The CDR3 sequence is CASSLGATSGSVFGGELFF. The CDR3 nucleotides are TGTGCCAGCAGCTTAGGAGCTACTAGCGGGAGTGTTTTTGGCGGGGAGCTGTTTTTT. The chain uses TRBV7-8 and TRBJ2-2, with 11 nucleotides matching TRBD2. The CDR3 runs to 19 residues. After removal of 1 base from V and 7 bases from J, the junction contained 14 bases not matched to a gene. Germline CDR1 is SGHVS and CDR2 is FQNEAQ.

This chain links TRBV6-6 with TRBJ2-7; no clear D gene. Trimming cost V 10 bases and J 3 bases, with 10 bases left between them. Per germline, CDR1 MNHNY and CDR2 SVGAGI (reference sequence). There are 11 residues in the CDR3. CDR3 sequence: CAITYGYEQYF. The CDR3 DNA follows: TGTGCCATTACATATGGCTACGAGCAGTACTTC.

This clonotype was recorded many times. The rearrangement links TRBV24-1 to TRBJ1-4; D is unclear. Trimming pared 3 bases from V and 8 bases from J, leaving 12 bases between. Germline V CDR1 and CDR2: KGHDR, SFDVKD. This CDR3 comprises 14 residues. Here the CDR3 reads CATSDGGSGEKLFF. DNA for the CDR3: TGTGCCACCAGTGATGGAGGATCGGGGGAAAAACTGTTTTTT.

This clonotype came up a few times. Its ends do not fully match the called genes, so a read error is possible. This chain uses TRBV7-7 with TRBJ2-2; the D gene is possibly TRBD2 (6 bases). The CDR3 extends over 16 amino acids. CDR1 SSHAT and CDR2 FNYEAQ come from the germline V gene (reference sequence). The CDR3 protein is CASSPAGGTWAGELFF. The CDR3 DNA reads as TGTGCTAGCAGCCCCGCCGGCGGGACTTGGGCCGGGGAGCTGTTTTTT.

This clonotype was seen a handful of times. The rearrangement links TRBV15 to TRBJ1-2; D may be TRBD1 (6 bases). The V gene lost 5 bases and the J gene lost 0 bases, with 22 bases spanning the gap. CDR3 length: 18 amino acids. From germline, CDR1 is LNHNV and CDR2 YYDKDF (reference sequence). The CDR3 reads CATSASDFWGPTNYGYTF. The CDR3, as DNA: TGTGCCACCAGCGCCTCAGACTTTTGGGGGCCTACTAACTATGGCTACACCTTC.

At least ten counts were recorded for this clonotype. CDR3 loop: CAISESRQGNYGYTF. The DNA for the CDR3 is TGTGCCATCAGTGAATCACGACAGGGAAACTATGGCTACACCTTC. The V and J genes are TRBV10-3 and TRBJ1-2; 7 positions match TRBD1. This CDR3 contains 15 residues. V lost 3 bases to trimming and J lost 2 bases; unmatched junction nucleotides: 6. Germline CDR1 reads ENHRY; CDR2 reads SYGVKD.

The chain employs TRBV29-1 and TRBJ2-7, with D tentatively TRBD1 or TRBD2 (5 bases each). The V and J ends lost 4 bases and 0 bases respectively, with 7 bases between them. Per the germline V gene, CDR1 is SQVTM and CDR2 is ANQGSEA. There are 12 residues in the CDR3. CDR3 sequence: CSVGDRSYEQYF. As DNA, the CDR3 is TGCAGCGTTGGGGACCGCTCCTACGAGCAGTACTTC.

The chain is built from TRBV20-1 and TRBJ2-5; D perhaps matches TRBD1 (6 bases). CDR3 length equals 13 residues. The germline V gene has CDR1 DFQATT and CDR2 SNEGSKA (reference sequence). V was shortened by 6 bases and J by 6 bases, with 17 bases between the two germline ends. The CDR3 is CSAYGAGDKTQYF. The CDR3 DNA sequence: TGCAGTGCCTATGGGGCAGGGGACAAGACCCAGTACTTC.

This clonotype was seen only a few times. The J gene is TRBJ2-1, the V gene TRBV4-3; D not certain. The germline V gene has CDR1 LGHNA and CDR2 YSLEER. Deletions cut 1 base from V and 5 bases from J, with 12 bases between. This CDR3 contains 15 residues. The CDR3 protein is CASSQGREGHNEQFF. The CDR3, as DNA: TGCGCCAGCAGCCAAGGAAGGGAAGGGCACAATGAGCAGTTCTTC.

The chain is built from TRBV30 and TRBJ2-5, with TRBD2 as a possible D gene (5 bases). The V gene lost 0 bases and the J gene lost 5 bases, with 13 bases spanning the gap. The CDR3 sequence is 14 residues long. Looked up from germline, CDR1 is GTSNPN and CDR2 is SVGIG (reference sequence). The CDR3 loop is CAWSVRGASETQYF. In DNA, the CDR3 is TGTGCCTGGAGTGTAAGAGGTGCTAGCGAGACCCAGTACTTC.

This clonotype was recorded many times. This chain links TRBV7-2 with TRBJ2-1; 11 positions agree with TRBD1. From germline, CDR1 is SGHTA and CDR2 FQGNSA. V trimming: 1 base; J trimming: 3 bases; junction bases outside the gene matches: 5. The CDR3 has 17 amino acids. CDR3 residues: CASSLGPGTGGYNEQFF. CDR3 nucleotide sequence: TGTGCCAGCAGCTTAGGCCCCGGGACAGGGGGCTACAATGAGCAGTTCTTC.

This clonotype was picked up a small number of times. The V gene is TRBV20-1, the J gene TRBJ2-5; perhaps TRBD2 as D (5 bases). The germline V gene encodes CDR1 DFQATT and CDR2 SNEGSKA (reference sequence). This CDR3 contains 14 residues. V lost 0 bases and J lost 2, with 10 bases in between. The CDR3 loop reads CSARDLRVQETQYF. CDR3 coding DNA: TGCAGTGCTAGAGATCTGCGGGTTCAAGAGACCCAGTACTTC.